This entry concerns a single TCR beta chain. The data originate from a study of blood T cell repertoires in COVID-19. Across the study: Samples representing acute and convalescent COVID-19 were sourced from the United States, Italy and Spain. From T cells, B-cell-depleted T cells, or PBMCs came the material, which was cDNA or gDNA.

Original handling: Amplification of reference gene primers was used by the study to estimate nucleated cell counts. Some clones are missing from TCRdb's copy, which holds only in-frame ones; the method was immunoSEQ multiplex PCR. The DNA was the basis for D and trimming; V, J and clone size are from that table. The data show 40,000 to 50,000 clones, about 85% seen once. The TCR was taken from a human donor in a cohort sampled during active COVID-19. Input material: peripheral blood.

This chain's CDR3 is CASRPTGSSYNEQFF. For the CDR3, the DNA is TGTGCCAGCAGGCCAACAGGGAGCTCCTACAATGAGCAGTTCTTC. This sequence joins TRBV28 and TRBJ2-1, with D perhaps matching TRBD1 (6 bases). This CDR3 is 15 amino acids long. Trimming stripped 6 bases from V and 0 bases from J, with 12 bases between. CDR1 is MDHEN and CDR2 is SYDVKM in the germline V gene.